The next 16 T cell receptor beta chains were all read from a single sample in a study of blood T cell repertoires in COVID-19. Profiling relied on immunoSEQ multiplex PCR, and the TCRdb table lists in-frame clones only, not all of them. Among about 210,000 clones listed, around 89% were seen once. Material for sequencing was PBMCs or T cells enriched from blood (not recorded which). All receptors come from a woman aged 18-29 years who had recovered from COVID-19.

The chain combines TRBV9 with TRBJ2-3; TRBD2 matches at 8 bases. Germline CDR1 and CDR2: SGDLS and YYNGEE. The CDR3 is 14 amino acids. Germline trimming cut 0 bases from V and 4 bases from J; bases unmatched to any gene: 1. This CDR3 is CASSVDGGADTQYF. The CDR3 DNA is TGTGCCAGCAGCGTAGACGGGGGGGCAGATACGCAGTATTTT.

The V gene is TRBV30, the J gene TRBJ2-7; 9 positions agree with TRBD1. Trimming cost V 0 bases and J 7 bases; bases outside gene matches: 7. The CDR3 totals 14 residues. Germline V gene sequence: CDR1 GTSNPN, CDR2 SVGIG (reference sequence). CDR3 protein: CAWSVRQGVGEQYF. The CDR3, as DNA: TGTGCCTGGAGTGTACGACAGGGGGTAGGAGAGCAGTACTTC.

The rearrangement uses TRBV28 and TRBJ1-3; TRBD1 might be the D (6 bases). The CDR3 loop spans 15 amino acids. Germline V CDR1 and CDR2: MDHEN, SYDVKM. Trimming took off 2 bases at V and 3 bases at J, with 11 bases between the two ends. CDR3 coding DNA: TGTGCCAGCAGTTTACCGGGGGGCTTTGGAAACACCATATATTTT. Translating it yields CASSLPGGFGNTIYF.

V and J are TRBV30 and TRBJ1-2; D is undetermined. The germline V gene has CDR1 GTSNPN and CDR2 SVGIG (reference sequence). This CDR3 contains 8 residues. The V gene lost 8 bases and the J gene lost 5 bases, with 3 bases spanning the gap. CDR3 bases: TGTGCCGTATATGGCTACACCTTC. Encoded protein: CAVYGYTF.

The chain links TRBV6-5 to TRBJ1-4; 8 bases map to TRBD1. Germline values: CDR1 MNHEY, CDR2 SVGAGI. The CDR3 sequence is 15 residues long. V was clipped by 6 bases and J by 8 bases; unmatched bases: 11. The CDR3 spells CASSRDGQGWEKLFF. The CDR3, as DNA: TGTGCCAGCAGCAGAGATGGACAGGGATGGGAAAAACTGTTTTTT.

The CDR3 region is CASSNPSGGFGTDTQYF. The CDR3 DNA is TGTGCCAGCAGCAACCCTAGCGGGGGGTTCGGCACAGATACGCAGTATTTT. The genes are TRBV7-9 and TRBJ2-3; 11 bases map to TRBD2. This CDR3 comprises 17 residues. Unmatched junction bases numbered 8, after V lost 5 bases and J lost 1 base. CDR1 is SEHNR, CDR2 FQNEAQ, per germline (reference sequence).

This sequence joins TRBV30 and TRBJ1-2; 7 positions match TRBD1. J was trimmed by 1 base and V by 3 bases; bases with no gene match: 8. This CDR3 is 15 amino acids long. Germline V gives CDR1 GTSNPN, CDR2 SVGIG (reference sequence). CDR3 protein: CAWRGSGQVNYGYTF. As DNA, the CDR3 is TGTGCCTGGAGAGGATCAGGACAGGTTAACTATGGCTACACCTTC.

The chain carries TRBV12-3 or TRBV12-4 and TRBJ1-1; D remains unclear. This CDR3 contains 13 residues. V lost 6 bases and J 0 bases, leaving 8 bases between the germline ends. The CDR3, as DNA: TGTGCCAGCAGCCCCCTTATGAACACTGAAGCTTTCTTT. It codes for CASSPLMNTEAFF.

This sequence joins TRBV4-2 and TRBJ1-1; 8 nucleotides agree with TRBD1. Per the germline V gene, CDR1 is LGHNA and CDR2 is YNFKEQ. After removal of 4 bases from V and 1 base from J, the junction contained 26 bases not matched to a gene. CDR3 length equals 22 residues. The CDR3 nucleotides read TGTGCCAGCAGCCTTCCACAGGGGGAGACTTTGCAACCCTATACCTCGAACACTGAAGCTTTCTTT. Amino acids: CASSLPQGETLQPYTSNTEAFF.

The chain joins TRBV28 to TRBJ1-1; 10 positions match TRBD1. CDR3 size: 14 residues. CDR1 is MDHEN, CDR2 SYDVKM, per germline. J was trimmed by 12 bases and V by 4 bases; bases with no gene match: 11. CDR3 nucleotides: TGTGCCAGCAGTTCACCCGGGACAGGGGAGAGAACTTTCTTT. Protein sequence: CASSSPGTGERTFF.

The chain links TRBV19 to TRBJ2-7; 7 positions agree with TRBD1. The CDR3 is made up of 15 amino acids. The J segment lost 2 bases and the V segment lost 5 bases, leaving 9 bases of the junction unmatched. Germline CDR1 and CDR2: LNHDA and SQIVND (reference sequence). This CDR3 is CASSRLTGTAYEQYF. The CDR3 nucleotides read TGTGCCAGTAGTCGACTGACCGGGACAGCCTACGAGCAGTACTTC.

The CDR3 DNA is TGTGCCAGCAGCCCCTTCCAACAGGGCCCCGCTAACTATGGCTACACCTTC. This encodes CASSPFQQGPANYGYTF. This chain connects TRBV5-5 to TRBJ1-2; D might be TRBD1 (6 bases). Germline V gene data show CDR1 as SGHKS and CDR2 as YYEKEE (reference sequence). The CDR3 is 17 amino acids. V was trimmed by 4 bases and J by 0 bases, leaving 19 bases between them.

The chain couples TRBV7-9 to TRBJ2-6; TRBD1 matches 7 bases. The CDR3 is made up of 18 amino acids. Per the germline V gene, CDR1 is SEHNR and CDR2 is FQNEAQ (reference sequence). The trim removed 5 bases at V and 2 bases at J, leaving 12 bases unmatched. CDR3 sequence: CASSPRQGHLPGANVLTF. The DNA for the CDR3 is TGTGCCAGCAGCCCGCGACAGGGCCACCTACCTGGGGCCAACGTCCTGACTTTC. Variable domain in full (rest from reference TRBV7-9 and TRBJ2-6): DTGVSQNPRHKITKRGQNVTFRCDPISEHNRLYWYRQTLGQGPEFLTYFQNEAQLEKSRLLSDRFSAERPKGSFSTLEIQRTEQGDSAMYLCASSPRQGHLPGANVLTFGAGSRLTVL.

This chain connects TRBV7-6 to TRBJ2-5, with 8 nucleotides matching TRBD2. J gave up 4 bases and V 5 bases, and 6 bases lay outside the gene matches. The CDR3 loop spans 14 amino acids. Germline V gives CDR1 SGHVS, CDR2 FNYEAQ. CDR3 DNA sequence: TGTGCCAGCAGCCTTATAGCGGGGCGAGAGACCCAGTACTTC. This translates into CASSLIAGRETQYF.

The V call is TRBV19, the J call TRBJ1-5, with D uncertain. Germline V lookup: CDR1 LNHDA, CDR2 SQIVND (reference sequence). V lost 9 bases to trimming and J lost 1 base, with 13 bases between them. The CDR3 extends over 14 amino acids. This chain's CDR3 is CASDKVESNQPQHF. The CDR3 DNA follows: TGTGCCAGCGATAAGGTGGAGAGCAATCAGCCCCAGCATTTT.

This clone was seen only a few times. The gene calls are TRBV24-1 and TRBJ2-1; D unclear. There are 12 residues in the CDR3. Per the germline V gene, CDR1 is KGHDR and CDR2 is SFDVKD. Trimming cost V 5 bases and J 6 bases, with 7 bases left between them. CDR3 sequence: CATSVQSNEQFF. The CDR3 region has the DNA TGTGCCACCAGTGTACAATCCAATGAGCAGTTCTTC.